The TCR beta chain described here comes from a study of T cell responses to AZD1222 COVID-19 vaccine. Notes on the study in general: A rise in Spike-specific TCR breadth and depth followed two AZD1222 doses.

A remark on this clone: Antigen unknown.

Assay: immunoSEQ multiplex PCR; the TCRdb copy retains only in-frame clones and omits some. The sample records under 50,000 clones, around 91% being singletons. The CDR3 contains 13 residues. The V gene lost 6 bases and the J gene lost 0 bases, with 6 bases spanning the gap. The germline gives CDR1 MDHEN, CDR2 SYDVKM. This specimen consisted of peripheral blood, obtained 28 days after the second AZD1222 dose. The clonotype was recovered from an adult who received the AZD1222 COVID-19 vaccine. The V gene is TRBV28, the J gene TRBJ1-3; D is undetermined. The CDR3 loop is CASRDISGNTIYF. The CDR3 nucleotides read TGTGCCAGCAGAGACATCTCTGGAAACACCATATATTTT. The full variable domain, rest sourced from reference TRBV28 and TRBJ1-3, is DVKVTQSSRYLVKRTGEKVFLECVQDMDHENMFWYRQDPGLGLRLIYFSYDVKMKEKGDIPEGYSVSREKKERFSLILESASTNQTSMYLCASRDISGNTIYFGEGSWLTVV.